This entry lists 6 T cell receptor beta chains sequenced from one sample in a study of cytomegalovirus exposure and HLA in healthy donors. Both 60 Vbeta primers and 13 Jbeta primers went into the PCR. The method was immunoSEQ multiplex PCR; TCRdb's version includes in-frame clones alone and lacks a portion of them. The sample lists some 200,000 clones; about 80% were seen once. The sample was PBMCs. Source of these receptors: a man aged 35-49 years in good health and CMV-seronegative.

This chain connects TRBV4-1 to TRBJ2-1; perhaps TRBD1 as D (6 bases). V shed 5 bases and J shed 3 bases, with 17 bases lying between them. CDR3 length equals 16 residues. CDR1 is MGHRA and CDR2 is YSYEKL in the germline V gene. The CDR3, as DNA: TGCGCCAGCAGCGAACGCCGAGAGGGGGACTACAATGAGCAGTTCTTC. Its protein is CASSERREGDYNEQFF.

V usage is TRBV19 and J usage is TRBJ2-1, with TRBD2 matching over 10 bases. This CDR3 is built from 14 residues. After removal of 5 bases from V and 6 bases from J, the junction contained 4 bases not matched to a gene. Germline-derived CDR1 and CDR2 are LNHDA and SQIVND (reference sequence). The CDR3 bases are TGTGCCAGTAGTGGGGGACTAGCGTCCAATGAGCAGTTCTTC. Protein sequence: CASSGGLASNEQFF.

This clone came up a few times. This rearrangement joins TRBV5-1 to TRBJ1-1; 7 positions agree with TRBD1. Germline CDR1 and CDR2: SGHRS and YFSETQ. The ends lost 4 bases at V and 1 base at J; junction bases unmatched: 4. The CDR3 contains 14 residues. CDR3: CASSLGQWNTEAFF. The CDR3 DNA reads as TGCGCCAGCAGCCTGGGACAGTGGAACACTGAAGCTTTCTTT.

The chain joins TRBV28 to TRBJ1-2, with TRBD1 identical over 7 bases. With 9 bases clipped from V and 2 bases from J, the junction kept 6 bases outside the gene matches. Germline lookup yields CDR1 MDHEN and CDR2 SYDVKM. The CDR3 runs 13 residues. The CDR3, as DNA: TGTGCCAGTTTTTCGGGACAGAACTATGGCTACACCTTC. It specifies CASFSGQNYGYTF.

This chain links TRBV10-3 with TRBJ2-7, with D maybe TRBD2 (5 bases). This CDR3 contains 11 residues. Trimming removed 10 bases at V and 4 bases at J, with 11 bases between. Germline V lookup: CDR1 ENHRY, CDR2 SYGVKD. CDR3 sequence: CATAGEYEQYF. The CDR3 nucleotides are TGTGCCACCGCGGGTGAGTACGAGCAGTACTTC.

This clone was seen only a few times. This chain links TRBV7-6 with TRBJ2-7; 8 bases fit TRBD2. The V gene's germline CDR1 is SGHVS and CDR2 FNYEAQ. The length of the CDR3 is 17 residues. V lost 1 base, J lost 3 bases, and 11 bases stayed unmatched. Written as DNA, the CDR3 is TGTGCCAGCAGCTTAGGGCCCTTGAGGCGGGGGGTCTACGAGCAGTACTTC. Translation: CASSLGPLRRGVYEQYF.